The present entry profiles one T cell receptor beta chain with its context. Its target is not known. In the PCR, 60 Vbeta and 13 Jbeta primers were used. Assay used: immunoSEQ multiplex PCR; TCRdb lists only in-frame clones, some missing. The sample is made up of tens of thousands of clones, and the top ten hold roughly 3.8% of it. The sample belongs to a study of cytomegalovirus exposure and HLA in healthy donors. Study-wide context: As released early, the data held some 85 million unique TCRs from HLA-typed donors.

Overall study results and limits: Rare sequences made up most TCRs, while some public TCRs were found in many donors.

The CDR3 has 17 amino acids. V was trimmed by 5 bases and J by 1 base, leaving 18 bases between them. CDR1 SGHVS and CDR2 FNYEAQ come from the germline V gene. Material for sequencing was PBMCs. This receptor was obtained from a female donor in good health and CMV-seropositive. The V gene is TRBV7-6, the J gene TRBJ1-5, with a tentative D call TRBD1 (5 bases). CDR3 sequence (DNA): TGTGCCAGCAGCCCCCGGGTTGTGTCAGGGAGCAATCAGCCCCAGCATTTT. Translation gives CASSPRVVSGSNQPQHF.